A single sample is the source of the 4 T cell receptor beta chains below, sequenced in a study of T cell changes during pregnancy in multiple sclerosis. Some clones are missing from TCRdb's copy, which holds only in-frame ones; the method was immunoSEQ multiplex PCR. The data show tens of thousands of clones, around 93% seen once. This specimen was peripheral blood, taken before pregnancy. The receptors were sampled from a female donor with multiple sclerosis, enrolled in a pregnancy study.

The chain carries TRBV28 and TRBJ2-7; D perhaps matches TRBD1 (6 bases). The CDR3 has 14 residues. Trimming pared 7 bases from V and 1 base from J, leaving 14 bases between. Germline V gene sequence: CDR1 MDHEN, CDR2 SYDVKM. CDR3 DNA sequence: TGTGCCAGCATTCCCACGGGACAATCCTACGAGCAGTACTTC. Amino acids: CASIPTGQSYEQYF.

This clone was found once. The V call is TRBV5-1, the J call TRBJ1-4, with 7 bases identical to TRBD1. Germline-derived CDR1 and CDR2 are SGHRS and YFSETQ. Unmatched junction bases numbered 2, after V lost 3 bases and J lost 3 bases. The CDR3 sequence is 14 residues long. CDR3 nucleotides: TGCGCCAGCAGCTCGGGACAGTCTAATGAAAAACTGTTTTTT. Protein sequence: CASSSGQSNEKLFF.

The chain links TRBV5-4 to TRBJ1-1; TRBD1 might be the D (6 bases). The CDR3 extends over 14 amino acids. Trimming took 4 bases from V and 1 from J, leaving 11 bases between them. CDR1 and CDR2 from the germline V gene are SGHNT and YYREEE (reference sequence). Here the CDR3 DNA reads TGTGCCAGCAGCCGGAGACAGGAGAACACTGAAGCTTTCTTT. Translated: CASSRRQENTEAFF.

This clone is a singleton in its sample. The chain uses TRBV6-6 and TRBJ2-2; D is unresolved. V was cut by 0 bases and J by 7 bases, with 12 bases left in between. Germline lookup yields CDR1 MNHNY and CDR2 SVGAGI (reference sequence). The CDR3 extends over 15 amino acids. The CDR3 coding sequence is TGTGCCAGCAGTTACTCGAAATTGCGAGGCGGGGAGCTGTTTTTT. It translates to CASSYSKLRGGELFF.